This T cell receptor beta chain came from a study of blood T cells in healthy people across ages. The use of a sample-barcoded 5' primer and a J-beta primer mix characterized a second PCR of roughly 6 to 11 cycles. One entry per CDR3 protein results from TCRdb running MiXCR on the 5' RACE reads. The sample has 1.4 million or so distinct CDR3 sequences, roughly 43% seen once. Findings and limits, study-wide: Considered underestimates were the diversity estimates obtained from one million T cells.

A note on this clonotype: What it binds is unknown.

The germline V gene encodes CDR1 MGHRA and CDR2 YSYEKL. The V end was cut by 1 base, the J end by 5 bases, with 17 bases between. The CDR3 runs 16 residues. This TCR was sampled from a woman aged 18 to 35 in good health. The rearrangement links TRBV4-1 to TRBJ2-5; weak D call: TRBD2 (5 bases). Source material: blood. The CDR3 DNA reads TGCGCCAGCAGCCAAGGGGTCCTAGCTCTCTCGGAGACCCAGTACTTC. Its translation is CASSQGVLALSETQYF.